This T cell receptor (beta chain) was captured by sequencing in a study of T cells in Graves' hyperthyroidism and ophthalmopathy. Background on the study: Peripheral blood was acquired at first diagnosis, ahead of any therapy whatsoever.

TCR beta CDR3 regions were amplified from RNA transcripts. RT-PCR in the first round (using the HTBI primer set) targeted the TCR CDR3. In TCRdb, the multiplex PCR reads were re-called with MiXCR into one record per CDR3 protein. The repertoire holds fewer than 600,000 distinct CDR3 sequences, with around 13% as singletons. Patients counted as stable if ophthalmopathy did not develop within 18 months. Fresh peripheral blood, about 10 ml of it, supplied the PBMCs. There are many counts of this clonotype. The sample taken for sequencing was blood. The sequence was obtained from a woman between 40 and 55 years old with Graves' hyperthyroidism.

The CDR3 DNA reads TGTGCCAGCAGTTACGCGGGGGTCTCCTACAATGAGCAGTTCTTC. It encodes CASSYAGVSYNEQFF. The V call is TRBV6-5, the J call TRBJ2-1; 7 bases agree with TRBD2. The germline V gene encodes CDR1 MNHEY and CDR2 SVGAGI. After removal of 2 bases from V and 0 bases from J, the junction contained 1 base not matched to a gene. CDR3 length equals 15 residues.